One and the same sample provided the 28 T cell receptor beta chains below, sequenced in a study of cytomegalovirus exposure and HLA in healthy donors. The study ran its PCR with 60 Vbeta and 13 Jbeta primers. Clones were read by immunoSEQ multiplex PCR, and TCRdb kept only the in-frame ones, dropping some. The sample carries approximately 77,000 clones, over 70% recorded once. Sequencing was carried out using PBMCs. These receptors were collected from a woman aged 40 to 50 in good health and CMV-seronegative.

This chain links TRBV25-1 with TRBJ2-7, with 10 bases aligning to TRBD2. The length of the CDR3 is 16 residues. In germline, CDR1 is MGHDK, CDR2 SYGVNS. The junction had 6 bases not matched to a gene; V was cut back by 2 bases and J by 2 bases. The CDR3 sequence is CASSEGAGGGAYEQYF. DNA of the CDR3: TGTGCCAGCAGTGAAGGAGCGGGAGGGGGGGCCTACGAGCAGTACTTC.

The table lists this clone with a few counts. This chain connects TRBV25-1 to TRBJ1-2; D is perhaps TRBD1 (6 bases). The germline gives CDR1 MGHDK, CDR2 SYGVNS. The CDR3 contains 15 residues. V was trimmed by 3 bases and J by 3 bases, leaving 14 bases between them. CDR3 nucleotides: TGTGCCAGCAGTGACAGTCCGTCAGGGGACTATGGCTACACCTTC. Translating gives CASSDSPSGDYGYTF.

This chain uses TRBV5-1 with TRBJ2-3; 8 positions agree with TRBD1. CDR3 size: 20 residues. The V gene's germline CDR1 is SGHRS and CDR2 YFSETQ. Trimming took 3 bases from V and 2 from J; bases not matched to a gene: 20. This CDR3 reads CASSSSDRVNAWGNTDTQYF. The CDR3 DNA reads TGCGCCAGCAGCTCATCGGACAGGGTTAACGCCTGGGGGAACACAGATACGCAGTATTTT.

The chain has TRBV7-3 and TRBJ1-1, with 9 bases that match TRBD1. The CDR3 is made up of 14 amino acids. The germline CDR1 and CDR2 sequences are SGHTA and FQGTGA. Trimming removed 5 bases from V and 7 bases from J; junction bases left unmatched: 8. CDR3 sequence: CASSHFADRGEAFF. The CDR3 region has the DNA TGTGCCAGCAGCCATTTCGCGGACAGGGGTGAAGCTTTCTTT. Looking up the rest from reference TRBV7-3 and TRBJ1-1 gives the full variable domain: GAGVSQTPSNKVTEKGKYVELRCDPISGHTALYWYRQSLGQGPEFLIYFQGTGAADDSGLPNDRFFAVRPEGSVSTLKIQRTERGDSAVYLCASSHFADRGEAFFGQGTRLTVV.

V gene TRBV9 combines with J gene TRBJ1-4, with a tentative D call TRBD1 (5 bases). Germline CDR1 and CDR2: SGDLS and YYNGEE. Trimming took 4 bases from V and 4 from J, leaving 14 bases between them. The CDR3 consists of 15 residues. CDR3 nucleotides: TGTGCCAGCAGCCCCCGAATCGGGGGTAATGAAAAACTGTTTTTT. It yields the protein CASSPRIGGNEKLFF.

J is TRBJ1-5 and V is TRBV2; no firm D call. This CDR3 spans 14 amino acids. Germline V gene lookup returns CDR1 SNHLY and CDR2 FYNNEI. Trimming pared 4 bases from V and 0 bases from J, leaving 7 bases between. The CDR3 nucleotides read TGTGCCAGCAGTGGGCAGTATAGCAATCAGCCCCAGCATTTT. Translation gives CASSGQYSNQPQHF.

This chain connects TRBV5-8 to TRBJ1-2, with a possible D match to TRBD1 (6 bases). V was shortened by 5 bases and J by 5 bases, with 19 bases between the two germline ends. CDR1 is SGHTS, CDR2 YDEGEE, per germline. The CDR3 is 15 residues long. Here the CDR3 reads CASRTDRSQGYGYTF. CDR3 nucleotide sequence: TGTGCCAGCAGGACTGACAGGAGCCAAGGGTATGGCTACACCTTC.

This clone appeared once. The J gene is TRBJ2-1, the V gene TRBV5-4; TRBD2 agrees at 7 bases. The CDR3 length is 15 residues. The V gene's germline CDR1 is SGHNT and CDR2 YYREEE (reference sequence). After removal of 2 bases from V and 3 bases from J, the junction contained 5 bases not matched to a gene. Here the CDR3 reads CASSLGGGIYNEQFF. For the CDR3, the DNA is TGTGCCAGCAGCTTAGGCGGGGGAATCTACAATGAGCAGTTCTTC. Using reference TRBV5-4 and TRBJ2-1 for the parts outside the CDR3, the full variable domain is ETGVTQSPTHLIKTRGQQVTLRCSSQSGHNTVSWYQQALGQGPQFIFQYYREEENGRGNFPPRFSGLQFPNYSSELNVNALELDDSALYLCASSLGGGIYNEQFFGPGTRLTVL.

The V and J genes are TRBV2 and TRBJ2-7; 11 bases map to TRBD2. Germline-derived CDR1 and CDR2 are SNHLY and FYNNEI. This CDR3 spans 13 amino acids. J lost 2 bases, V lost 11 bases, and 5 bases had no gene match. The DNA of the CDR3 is TGTGCCGTACCTAGCGGGAGGACCTACGAGCAGTACTTC. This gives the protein CAVPSGRTYEQYF. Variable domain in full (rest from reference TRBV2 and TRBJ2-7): EPEVTQTPSHQVTQMGQEVILRCVPISNHLYFYWYRQILGQKVEFLVSFYNNEISEKSEIFDDQFSVERPDGSNFTLKIRSTKLEDSAMYFCAVPSGRTYEQYFGPGTRLTVT.

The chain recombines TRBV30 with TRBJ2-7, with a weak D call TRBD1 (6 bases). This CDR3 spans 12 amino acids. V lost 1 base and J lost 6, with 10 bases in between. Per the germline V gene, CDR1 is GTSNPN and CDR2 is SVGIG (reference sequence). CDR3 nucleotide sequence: TGTGCCTGGAGTGCCCAGGGGACCGAGCAGTACTTC. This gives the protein CAWSAQGTEQYF. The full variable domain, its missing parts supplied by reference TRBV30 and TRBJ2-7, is SQTIHQWPATLVQPVGSPLSLECTVEGTSNPNLYWYRQAAGRGLQLLFYSVGIGQISSEVPQNLSASRPQDRQFILSSKKLLLSDSGFYLCAWSAQGTEQYFGPGTRLTVT.

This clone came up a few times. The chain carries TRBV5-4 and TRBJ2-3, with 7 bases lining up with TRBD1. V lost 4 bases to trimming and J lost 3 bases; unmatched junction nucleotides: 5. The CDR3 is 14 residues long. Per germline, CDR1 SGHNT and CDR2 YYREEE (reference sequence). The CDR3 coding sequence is TGTGCCAGCAGCCCCCCGGACAGGACAGATACGCAGTATTTT. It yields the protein CASSPPDRTDTQYF.

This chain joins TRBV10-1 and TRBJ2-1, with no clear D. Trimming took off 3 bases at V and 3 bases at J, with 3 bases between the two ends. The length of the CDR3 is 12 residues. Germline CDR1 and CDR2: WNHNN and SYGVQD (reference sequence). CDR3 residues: CASSDSYNEQFF. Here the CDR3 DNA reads TGCGCCAGCAGTGACAGCTACAATGAGCAGTTCTTC.

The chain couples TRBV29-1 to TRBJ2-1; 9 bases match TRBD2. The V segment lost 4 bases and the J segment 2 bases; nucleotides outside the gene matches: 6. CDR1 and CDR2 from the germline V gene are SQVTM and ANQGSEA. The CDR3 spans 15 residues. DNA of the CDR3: TGCAGCGTTGTCTGGGGCGGGAGGGCCTACAATGAGCAGTTCTTC. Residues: CSVVWGGRAYNEQFF.

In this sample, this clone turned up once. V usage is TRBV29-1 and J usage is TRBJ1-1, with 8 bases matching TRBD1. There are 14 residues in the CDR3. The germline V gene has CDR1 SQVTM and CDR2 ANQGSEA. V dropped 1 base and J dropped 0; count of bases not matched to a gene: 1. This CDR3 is CSVEGTGMNTEAFF. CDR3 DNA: TGCAGCGTTGAAGGGACAGGGATGAACACTGAAGCTTTCTTT.

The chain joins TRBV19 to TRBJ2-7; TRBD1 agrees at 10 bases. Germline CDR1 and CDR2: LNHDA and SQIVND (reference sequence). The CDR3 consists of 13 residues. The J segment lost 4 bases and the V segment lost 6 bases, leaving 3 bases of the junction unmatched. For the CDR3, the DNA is TGTGCCAGTAGAGGGGACAGGGGATACGAGCAGTACTTC. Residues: CASRGDRGYEQYF.

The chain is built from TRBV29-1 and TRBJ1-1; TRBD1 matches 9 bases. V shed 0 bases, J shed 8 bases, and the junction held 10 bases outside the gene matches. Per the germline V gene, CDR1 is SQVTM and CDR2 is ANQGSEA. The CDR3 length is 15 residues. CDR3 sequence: CSVEEGIQGAGEAFF. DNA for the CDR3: TGCAGCGTTGAAGAGGGCATACAGGGGGCAGGAGAAGCTTTCTTT.

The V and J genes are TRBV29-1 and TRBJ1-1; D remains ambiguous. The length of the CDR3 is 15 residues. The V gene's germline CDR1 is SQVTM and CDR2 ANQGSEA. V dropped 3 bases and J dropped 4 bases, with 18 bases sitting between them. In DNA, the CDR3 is TGCAGCGTTGATGTGGTGGGCTTGGTCGGCACTGAAGCTTTCTTT. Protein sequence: CSVDVVGLVGTEAFF.

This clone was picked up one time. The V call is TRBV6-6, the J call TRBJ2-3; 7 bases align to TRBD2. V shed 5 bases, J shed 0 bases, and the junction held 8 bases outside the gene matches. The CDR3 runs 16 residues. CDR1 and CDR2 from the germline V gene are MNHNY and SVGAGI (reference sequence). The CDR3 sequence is CASSTGGAVSTDTQYF. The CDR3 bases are TGTGCCAGCAGTACGGGGGGAGCGGTGAGCACAGATACGCAGTATTTT.

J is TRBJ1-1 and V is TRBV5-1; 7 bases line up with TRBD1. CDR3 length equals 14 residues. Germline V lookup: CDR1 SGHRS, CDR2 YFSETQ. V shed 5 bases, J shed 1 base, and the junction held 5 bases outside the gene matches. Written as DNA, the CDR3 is TGCGCCAGCAGACACGGACAGGAGAACACTGAAGCTTTCTTT. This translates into CASRHGQENTEAFF.

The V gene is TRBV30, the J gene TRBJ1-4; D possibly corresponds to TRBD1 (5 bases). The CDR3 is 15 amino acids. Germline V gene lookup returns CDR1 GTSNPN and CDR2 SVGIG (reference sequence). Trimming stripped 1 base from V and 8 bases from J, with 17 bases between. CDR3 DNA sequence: TGTGCCTGGAGTGCCGGTGGGGGGTTAGGGGAAAAACTGTTTTTT. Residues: CAWSAGGGLGEKLFF.

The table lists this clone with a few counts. CDR3 sequence (DNA): TGTGCCAGCAGCTGGGACAGGGGAGTGGCCGGGGAGCTGTTTTTT. Translated, it gives CASSWDRGVAGELFF. This sequence joins TRBV7-9 and TRBJ2-2; TRBD1 matches at 10 bases. The CDR3 runs 15 residues. Germline V CDR1 and CDR2: SEHNR, FQNEAQ (reference sequence). V shed 4 bases and J 6 bases; nucleotides not matched to a gene: 5.

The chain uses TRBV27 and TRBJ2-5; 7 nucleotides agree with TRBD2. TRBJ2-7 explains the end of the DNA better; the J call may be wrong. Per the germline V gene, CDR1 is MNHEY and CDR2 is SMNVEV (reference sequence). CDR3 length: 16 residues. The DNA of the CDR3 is TGTGCCAGCAGTTTCTTCCCGGGGAGGGATGCCTACGAGCAGTACTTC. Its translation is CASSFFPGRDAYEQYF.

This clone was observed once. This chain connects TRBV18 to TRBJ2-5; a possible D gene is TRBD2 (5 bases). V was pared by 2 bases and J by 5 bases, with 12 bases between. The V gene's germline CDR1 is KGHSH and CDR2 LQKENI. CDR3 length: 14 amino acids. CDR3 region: CASSPIRRGETQYF. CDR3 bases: TGTGCCAGCTCACCAATACGGAGAGGGGAGACCCAGTACTTC.

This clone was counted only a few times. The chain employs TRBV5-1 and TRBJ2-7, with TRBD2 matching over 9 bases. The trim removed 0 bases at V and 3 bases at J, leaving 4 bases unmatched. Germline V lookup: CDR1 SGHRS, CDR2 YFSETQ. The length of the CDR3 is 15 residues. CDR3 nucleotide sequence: TGCGCCAGCAGCTTGGGCGCGGGGGGGATCTACGAGCAGTACTTC. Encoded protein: CASSLGAGGIYEQYF.

The CDR3 sequence: CASSLELTGKTFF. The CDR3 DNA follows: TGTGCCAGCAGCTTAGAATTGACAGGGAAAACTTTCTTT. The genes are TRBV7-9 and TRBJ1-1; 7 bases are a match to TRBD1. This CDR3 has 13 amino acids. Germline V gene data show CDR1 as SEHNR and CDR2 as FQNEAQ (reference sequence). The V segment lost 1 base and the J segment 12 bases; nucleotides outside the gene matches: 8.

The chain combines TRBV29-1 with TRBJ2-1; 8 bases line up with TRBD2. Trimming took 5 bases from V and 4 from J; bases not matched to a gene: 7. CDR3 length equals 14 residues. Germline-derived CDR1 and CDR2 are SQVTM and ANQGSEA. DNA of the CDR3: TGCAGCGTTTCGGCGGGGGGCCCATACAATGAGCAGTTCTTC. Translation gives CSVSAGGPYNEQFF.

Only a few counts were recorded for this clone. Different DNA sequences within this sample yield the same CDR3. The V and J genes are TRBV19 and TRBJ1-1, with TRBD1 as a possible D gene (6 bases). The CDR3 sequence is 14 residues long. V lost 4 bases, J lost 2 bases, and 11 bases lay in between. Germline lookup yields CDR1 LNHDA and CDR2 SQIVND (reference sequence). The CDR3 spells CASSTGQLNTEAFF. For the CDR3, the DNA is TGTGCCAGTAGTACCGGACAGCTAAACACTGAAGCTTTCTTT.

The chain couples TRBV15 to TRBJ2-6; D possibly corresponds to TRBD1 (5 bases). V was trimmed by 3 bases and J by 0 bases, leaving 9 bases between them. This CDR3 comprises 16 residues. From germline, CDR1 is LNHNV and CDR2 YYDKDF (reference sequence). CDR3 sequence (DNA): TGTGCCACCAGCAGCACCCAGGGCTCTGGGGCCAACGTCCTGACTTTC. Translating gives CATSSTQGSGANVLTF.